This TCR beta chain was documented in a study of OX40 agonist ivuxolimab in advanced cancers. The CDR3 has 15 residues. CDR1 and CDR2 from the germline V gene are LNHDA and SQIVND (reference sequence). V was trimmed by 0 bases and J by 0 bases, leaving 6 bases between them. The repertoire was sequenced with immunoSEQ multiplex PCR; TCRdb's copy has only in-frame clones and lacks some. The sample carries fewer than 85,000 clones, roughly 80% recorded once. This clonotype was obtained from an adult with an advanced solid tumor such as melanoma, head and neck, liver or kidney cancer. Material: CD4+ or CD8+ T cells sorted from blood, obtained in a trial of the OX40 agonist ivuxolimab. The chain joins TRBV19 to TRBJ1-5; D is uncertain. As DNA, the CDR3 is TGTGCCAGTAGTATAGATGGACTTAGCAATCAGCCCCAGCATTTT. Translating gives CASSIDGLSNQPQHF.